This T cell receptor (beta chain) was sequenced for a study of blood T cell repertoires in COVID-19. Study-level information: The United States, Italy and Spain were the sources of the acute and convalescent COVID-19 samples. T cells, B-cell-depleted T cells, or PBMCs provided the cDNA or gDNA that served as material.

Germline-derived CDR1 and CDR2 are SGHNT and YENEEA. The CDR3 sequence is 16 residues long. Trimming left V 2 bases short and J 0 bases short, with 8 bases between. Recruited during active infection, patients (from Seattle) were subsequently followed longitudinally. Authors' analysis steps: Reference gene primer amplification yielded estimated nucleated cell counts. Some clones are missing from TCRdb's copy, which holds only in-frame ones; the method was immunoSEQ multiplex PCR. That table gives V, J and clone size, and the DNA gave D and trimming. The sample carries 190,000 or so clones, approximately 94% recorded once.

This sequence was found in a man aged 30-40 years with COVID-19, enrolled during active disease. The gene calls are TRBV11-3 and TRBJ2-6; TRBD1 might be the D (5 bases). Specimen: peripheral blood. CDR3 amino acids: CASSLTRDSGANVLTF. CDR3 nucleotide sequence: TGTGCCAGCAGCTTAACCAGGGACTCTGGGGCCAACGTCCTGACTTTC.